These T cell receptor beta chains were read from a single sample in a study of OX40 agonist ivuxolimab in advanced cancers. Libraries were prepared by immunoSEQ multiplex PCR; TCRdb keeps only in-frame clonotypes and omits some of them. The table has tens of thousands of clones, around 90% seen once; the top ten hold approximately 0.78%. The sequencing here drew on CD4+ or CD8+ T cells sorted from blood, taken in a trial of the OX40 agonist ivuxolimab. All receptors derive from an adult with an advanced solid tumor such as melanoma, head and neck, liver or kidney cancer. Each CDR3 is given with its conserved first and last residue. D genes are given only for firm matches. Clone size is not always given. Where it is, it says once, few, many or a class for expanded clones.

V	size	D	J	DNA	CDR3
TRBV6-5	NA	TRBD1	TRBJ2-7	TGTGCCAGCACCCAGGACAGGCCCCCCTACGAGCAGTACTTC	CASTQDRPPYEQYF
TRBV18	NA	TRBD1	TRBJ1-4	TGTGCCAGCTCACCGACAGGGGAGTATGAAAAACTGTTTTTT	CASSPTGEYEKLFF
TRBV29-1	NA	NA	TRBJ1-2	TGCAGCGCCGAACAGGGCAACTATGGCTACACCTTC	CSAEQGNYGYTF
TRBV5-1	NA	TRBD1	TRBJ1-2	TGCGCCAGCAGCTTTTCCGGGACAGGGGGCGGCTACACCTTC	CASSFSGTGGGYTF
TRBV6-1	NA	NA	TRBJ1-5	TGTGCCAGCAGTGAAGCGCCCAGGGGCGGTCAGCCCCAGCATTTT	CASSEAPRGGQPQHF
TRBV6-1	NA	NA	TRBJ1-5	TGTGCCAGCGGCAGCCTCAGCAATCAGCCCCAGCATTTT	CASGSLSNQPQHF
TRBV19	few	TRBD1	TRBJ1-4	TGTGCCAGTTCGACAGGGTTCCGTGAAAAACTGTTTTTT	CASSTGFREKLFF
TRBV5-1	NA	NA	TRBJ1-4	TGCGCCAGCAGCTTGGAAGGGGTGCGAGAAAAACTGTTTTTT	CASSLEGVREKLFF
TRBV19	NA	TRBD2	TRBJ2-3	TGTGCCAGCCGGGAGGGCCAATTAGGAGATACGCAGTATTTT	CASREGQLGDTQYF
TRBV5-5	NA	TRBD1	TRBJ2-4	TGTGCCAGCAGCCCCCAGGGGGCTTCAAACATTCAGTACTTC	CASSPQGASNIQYF
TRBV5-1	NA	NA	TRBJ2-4	TGCGCCAGCAGCCCGGTGGACCCCCCTCTTAGCAAAAACATTCAGTACTTC	CASSPVDPPLSKNIQYF
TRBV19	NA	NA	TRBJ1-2	TGTGCCAGTAGTACCCTGGGGAAGATGACGGGCTACACCTTC	CASSTLGKMTGYTF
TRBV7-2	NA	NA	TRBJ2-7	TGTGCCAGCAGCTTGACACAGACCTACGAGCAGTACTTC	CASSLTQTYEQYF
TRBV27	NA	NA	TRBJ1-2	TGTGCCAGCACCCCCGGATCGGACAAGGACTATGGCTACACCTTC	CASTPGSDKDYGYTF
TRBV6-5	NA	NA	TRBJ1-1	TGTGCCAGCAGTTACTGGGAGAACACTGAAGCTTTCTTT	CASSYWENTEAFF
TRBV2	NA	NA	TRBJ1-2	TGTGCCAGCAGCGGGGACCGCCAAAGGGACTATGGCTACACCTTC	CASSGDRQRDYGYTF
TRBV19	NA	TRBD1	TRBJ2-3	TGTGCCAGTAGTTTACCCGGGACAGGGTTTCCAGATACGCAGTATTTT	CASSLPGTGFPDTQYF
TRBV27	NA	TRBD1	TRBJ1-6	TGTGCCAGCAGTTTATCGTTTGCTGTTCGGACAGGGAATTCACCCCTCCACTTT	CASSLSFAVRTGNSPLHF
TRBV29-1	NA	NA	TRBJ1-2	TGCAGCGTTGGATCAGGGAGTGGGTATGGCTACACCTTC	CSVGSGSGYGYTF
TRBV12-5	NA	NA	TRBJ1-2	TGTGCTAGTGGTTTGAGGACAGCAGGAGGCTACACCTTC	CASGLRTAGGYTF
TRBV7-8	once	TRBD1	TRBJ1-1	TGTGCCAGCAGCGTGACAGGGGAAAGAATGAACACTGAAGCTTTCTTT	CASSVTGERMNTEAFF
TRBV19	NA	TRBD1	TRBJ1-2	TGTGCCAGTAGATATACCGGGACAGGGGGTTCCTATGGCTACACCTTC	CASRYTGTGGSYGYTF
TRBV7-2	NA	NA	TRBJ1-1	TGTGCCAGCAGCTTAGCGTTGGGGGGGTTGACCACTGAAGCTTTCTTT	CASSLALGGLTTEAFF
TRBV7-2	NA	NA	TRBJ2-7	TGTGCCAGCAGCTTTAGCTCCTACGAGCAGTACTTC	CASSFSSYEQYF
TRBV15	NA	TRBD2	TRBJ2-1	TGTGCCACCAGCAGAGATGAGGCTCTAGCGGGGGCCGGCAATGAGCAGTTCTTC	CATSRDEALAGAGNEQFF
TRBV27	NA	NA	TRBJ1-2	TGTGCCAGCAGTTTATCTGGGAACGGCCCTTATGGCTACACCTTC	CASSLSGNGPYGYTF